This T cell receptor beta chain was found in a study of regulatory T cells in long-lasting Graves disease. Findings and limits, study-wide: Shared public clonotypes totalled approximately 3,000 in persistent patients, compared with about a thousand in new patients.

The authors built TCR beta libraries using iRepertoire HTBI primers and Arm-PCR of CDR3 regions. TCRdb itself ran the multiplex PCR reads through MiXCR, one entry per CDR3 protein. The sample holds around 420,000 distinct CDR3 sequences, about 15% seen once. This clonotype was counted a few times. Its antigen is unknown. Time point reported: newly diagnosed GD, antithyroid drugs for less than 3 months. RNA from PBMCs was the source of the TCR library. A further study also used this sample, focusing on T cells in Graves' hyperthyroidism and ophthalmopathy.

The source material was peripheral blood mononuclear cells (PBMCs), sampled at new diagnosis, from a patient treated with antithyroid drugs. The TCR sequence derives from a woman aged 40-49 years with Graves disease.

The CDR3 nucleotides read TGTGCCAGCAGCTTGGGGACTAGCATCCACAATGAGCAGTTCTTC. Protein sequence: CASSLGTSIHNEQFF. The chain combines TRBV5-5 with TRBJ2-1, with 8 bases lining up with TRBD2. CDR3 size: 15 residues. Looked up from germline, CDR1 is SGHKS and CDR2 is YYEKEE (reference sequence). V trimming: 0 bases; J trimming: 5 bases; junction bases outside the gene matches: 4.